This T cell receptor beta chain was retrieved from a study of cytomegalovirus exposure and HLA in healthy donors (dated by TCRdb to about 2017). In terms of the full investigation: An earlier analysis of 587 of the donors reported approximately 270 Gb of sequence data and roughly 110 million unique TCR beta sequences from approximately 180 million T cells. Roughly 300 gigabases of sequencing data and around 87 million unique TCR sequences were included in an early release covering around 650 HLA-typed donors. A later genetic analysis took genome-wide SNP genotypes for about 55% of the 666 donors and used that subset as a discovery cohort. Both class I and class II loci were covered by HLA typing, at four-digit resolution. Among around 400 genotyped donors of the cohort, an average of approximately 220,000 unique TCR beta nucleotide sequences was sequenced per donor, of which 15% to 20% were non-productive. An earlier analysis of approximately 500 of the donors applied high-throughput TCR beta sequencing to assess whether each TCR beta V gene segment acted as functional or pseudogenic. The number of donors typed differed by locus, with about 620-630 for A, B, C, DRB1 and DQB1, 522 for DQA1, approximately 570 for DPA1, and some 440 for DPB1. In addition to the first cohort of approximately 650 subjects, a separate validation cohort of approximately 130 different subjects was used. Five DR-DQ haplotypes were handled as single units for association and clustering because linkage in the cohort was strong. Every discovery cohort repertoire had been produced on one sequencing platform. A later analysis re-analyzed previously published TCR beta repertoires from roughly 630 donors and added high-resolution HLA genotyping to study TCR occurrence patterns. The genetic ancestry cluster associated with self-reported Caucasian donors included approximately 85% of the 398 genotyped donors. The study was designed to test whether signatures of past pathogen exposure could be identified by cataloging public T cell receptors. Donor age, sex, ethnicity and CMV serostatus were compiled together with the repertoire data. Rather than drawing on any new phenotypic data, the later analysis identified candidate immune exposures from TCR beta sequences and the way those sequences occurred across donors. High-throughput TCR immunosequencing, statistical association of individual TCRs with disease status, and machine learning were combined to predict cytomegalovirus infection status. The T cell repertoires of some 670 subjects were profiled by immunosequencing and related to cytomegalovirus serostatus.

Trimming leaves V shorter by 4 bases and J shorter by 9 bases, with the junction holding 11 bases beyond the gene matches. CDR1 and CDR2 are drawn from the germline V gene: KGHSH, LQKENI. The CDR3 runs 16 amino acids, cysteine and phenylalanine included. Only the CDR3 portion is preserved as DNA: 48 bases, with reading frame beginning at the first base. What the research found in general, with its limitations: In a later analysis, most CMV-associated TCR beta chains were found to appear HLA-restricted, with HLA associations seemingly driven largely by CMV exposure. A later analysis associated about 16,000 TCR beta sequences with specific HLA alleles at a false discovery rate of 0.05. According to a later analysis, parvovirus B19, influenza, CMV and Epstein-Barr virus appeared linked to several top co-occurrence clusters. When HLA alleles, especially DR and DQ, strongly co-occurred, attributing TCR associations to individual alleles was difficult. Most TCR sequences were seen in very few donors, while some public TCRs were found in many individuals. HLA typing was unavailable for some donors at each locus, so association tests used only the typed subset. In vitro tests confirmed that a few of the cytomegalovirus-associated TCR beta chains recognize cytomegalovirus antigens. The cohort was sequenced for TCR beta chains only, and without alpha or paired-chain data the features that could be detected were limited. Immune exposure information for the cohort was limited to CMV serostatus. In both the original and validation cohorts, the classifier was reported to diagnose cytomegalovirus status with high specificity and sensitivity. A later analysis found that HLA-associated TCR beta chains were more clonally expanded and had lower generation probabilities than equally common non-associated chains. Roughly uniform sequencing depth across donors was assumed in presence/absence analyses, although this assumption may not hold. A cluster of highly shared sequence variants was judged likely to be a technical artifact of the sequencing pipeline. It was suggested by the authors that the approach could potentially be generalized to other disease states and immunological phenotypes. Because counts were too low, 15 to 20 rarely observed V segments, including chromosome 9 orphons, were excluded from the earlier analysis of several hundred of the donors. In an earlier analysis of about 600 of the donors, most TCR beta V segments appeared in productive rearrangements about 87% or about 30% of the time, broadly matching IMGT annotations. Compared with the roughly 600-donor mean, donors in an Asian-associated ancestry cluster had fewer N-insertions in productive TCRs, according to a later genetic analysis. In a later analysis, the rate of TCR association differed among HLA loci, with DRB1 alleles having the most associated TCRs and HLA-C alleles having the fewest. A later genetic analysis associated a missense DCLRE1C variant with V-gene and J-gene trimming of TCR beta chains, and an independent cohort replicated the association. A further reported finding was that TCR beta sequences accurately predicted the HLA-A and HLA-B alleles for most subjects in the first cohort. Some IMGT-functional V segments, including TRBV6-2 and TRBV6-3, could not be told apart with the 87-base-pair reads, so those segments were excluded. Correlated functional status among segregating V segments might be attributable to linkage disequilibrium, but an unknown experimental factor could not be ruled out. In the study, some 160 TCR beta chains were listed as associated with cytomegalovirus.

The cohort consisted of 600 or so healthy bone marrow donors. Cohort members were all nominally healthy when sampled, although unrecorded immune exposures were likely present. The donor was CMV seronegative and was included in the group of a few hundred seronegative cohort members. Every donor gave a peripheral blood sample, and the peripheral blood mononuclear cells from that sample were used for TCR beta sequencing. The Qiagen DNeasy Blood Extraction Kit was used to extract genomic DNA from the blood cell samples. Libraries were built with the immunoSEQ multiplex PCR assay. A mixture of 60 forward primers for TCR Vbeta segments and 13 reverse primers for TCR Jbeta segments was used in the multiplex PCR. The CDR3 region of rearranged TCR beta genes was amplified from genomic DNA by a multiplex PCR assay. The amplified TCR beta libraries were sequenced on the Illumina HiSeq System as 87-base-pair reads. On the study's bioinformatics: A later analysis tallied 75 million to 95 million unique TCR beta chains across the 660 or so repertoires, and about 10 million of those chains were shared by two or more donors. Raw reads were error-corrected and collapsed into unique sequences by a nearest-neighbor algorithm in which closely related sequences were merged to remove PCR and sequencing errors. CDR3 sequences were aligned to IMGT reference sequences to assign V, D and J gene segments. For a sequence to be retained, at least a six-nucleotide match to both a V gene segment and a J gene segment was required. A rearrangement counted as productive if the CDR3 had no stop codons and remained in frame with V and J, and every other rearrangement counted as non-productive. CDR3 was defined according to IMGT convention as the region running from the second conserved V-encoded cysteine to the conserved J-encoded phenylalanine. In an earlier analysis of more than 550 of the donors, sequences lacking an unambiguous match to a single V gene segment were excluded. In an earlier analysis of some 590 of the donors, a V segment was called functional when productive rearrangements were above 56.7%, and segregating when the standard deviation between donors exceeded 5%. A statistical classification framework was built for diagnosing cytomegalovirus status from the catalog of TCR beta chain sequences. V and J gene assignment, in a later analysis, came from comparing TCR nucleotide sequences with IMGT/GENE-DB human TR gene sequences. A later analysis assigned CDR3 sequences and most-parsimonious VDJ recombination scenarios with the TCRdist pipeline. A later analysis defined each TCR beta chain by its CDR3 amino acid sequence plus V-gene family, and excluded reads lacking a unique V-gene family. In a later analysis, 450 to 600 highly shared, low-generation-probability nucleotide sequences were removed to address suspected cross-contamination and a sequencing artifact. In a later analysis, a clonal expansion index was calculated for each public chain from normalized within-repertoire ranks of inferred template counts. A later analysis computed generation probabilities with a VDJ recombination model fitted to out-of-frame rearrangements, and checked the results against IGoR. A later analysis scored TCR-TCR, TCR-HLA and TCR-CMV co-occurrence with hypergeometric tests, applying a repertoire-size bias correction to TCR pairs. A later analysis estimated false discovery rates by permuting HLA or CMV assignments 20 times. A later analysis grouped co-occurring TCRs with DBSCAN, adding TCRdist sequence similarity when clustering within HLA-allele-positive subsets. For co-occurrence clustering, repertoires with fewer than 30,000 or more than 120,000 public chains were excluded, along with 4 to 6 repertoires with anomalous nucleotide sharing. TCRdb re-hosts the immuneACCESS table, in-frame sequences only. Its copies lack some clones; in the studies checked, an unresolved V gene accounts for under half of them, and the cause for the rest is not known. For V, J and clone size, that table is used; D and trimming come from the DNA. Within this sample are some 220,000 clones, with around 88% of them counted one time only. Approximately 1% of the sample rests with the top ten.

The sample holds a few counts of this clone. The antigen it binds to is not known. Per-base quality was not reported, and no clone a single base away is much larger than it. Rearrangement joined TRBV18 to TRBJ1-6; a stretch of 8 junction bases matches TRBD1. Input material: PBMCs. The source of this sequence is a young woman in good health and CMV-seronegative. The nucleotides are TGTGCCAGCTCACGGACCCAGACAGGGGTTAGTTCACCCCTCCACTTT. The resulting protein is CASSRTQTGVSSPLHF.